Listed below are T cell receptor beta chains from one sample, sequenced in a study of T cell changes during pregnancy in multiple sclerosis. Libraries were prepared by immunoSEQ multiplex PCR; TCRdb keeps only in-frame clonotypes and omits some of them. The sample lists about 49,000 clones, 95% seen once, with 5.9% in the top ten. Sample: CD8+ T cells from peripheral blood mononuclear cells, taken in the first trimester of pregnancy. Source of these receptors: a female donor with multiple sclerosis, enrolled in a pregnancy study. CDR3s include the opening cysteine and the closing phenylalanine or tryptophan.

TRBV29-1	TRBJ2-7	CSVVGGLAGYEQYF
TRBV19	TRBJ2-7	CASSIVAGYEQYF
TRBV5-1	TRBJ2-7	CASSIHFRTDYEQYF
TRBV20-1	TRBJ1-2	CSARTDRGYTF
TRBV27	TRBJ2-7	CASSFLAGALEQYF
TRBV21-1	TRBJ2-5	CASSKYFLNRGTETQYF
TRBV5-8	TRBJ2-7	CAILGQGAPYF
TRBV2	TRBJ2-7	CASRGDRVSYEQYF
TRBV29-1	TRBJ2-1	CSVEGGTVANEQFF
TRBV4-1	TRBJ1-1	CASSHRGGGTEAFF
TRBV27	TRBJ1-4	CASSRQGLANEKLFF
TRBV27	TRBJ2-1	CASSLGGGNEQFF
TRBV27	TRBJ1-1	CASSFGTLTEAFF
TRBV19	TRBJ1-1	CASSIGNTEAFF
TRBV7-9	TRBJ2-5	CASSYTGLAEETQYF
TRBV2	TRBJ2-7	CASSGLRSYEQYF
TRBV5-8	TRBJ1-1	CASSLGTTSRVTEAFF
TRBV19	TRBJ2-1	CASTGGEDEQFF
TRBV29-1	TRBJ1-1	CSVGGTGGNVEAFF
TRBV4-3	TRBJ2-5	CASSPGTGGLVETQYF
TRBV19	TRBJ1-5	CASSMWGGLSNQPQHF
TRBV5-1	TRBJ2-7	CASAPPTASSYEQYF
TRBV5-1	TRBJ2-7	CASSSGYEQYF
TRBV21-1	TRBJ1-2	CASSHFHGDGYTF